These 19 T cell receptor beta chains were sequenced from one sample in a study of shared clonotypes between healthy human individuals (dated by TCRdb to 2019 to 2021). The receptor library was made with the immunoSEQ multiplex PCR assay. Imported from immuneACCESS, the table was reduced by TCRdb to in-frame sequences with V and J called. These copies leave out some clones; in studies compared against another copy, an unresolved V gene accounts for under half, and the cause of the remainder is not known. The sample yields some 2.3 million clones; just over 90% were counted once. The top ten hold about 0.41% of the sample. The specimen was naive CD4+ T cells from PBMCs. The cell subset or site label on this specimen signifies: CD45RA+ positively selected. The receptors shown here come from a man between 18 and 35 years old in good health. Some clones in this sample may be carry-over from other donors' samples.

This chain uses TRBV5-1 with TRBJ2-3, with TRBD2 matching 10 bases. The V gene's germline CDR1 is SGHRS and CDR2 YFSETQ. The CDR3 length is 16 residues. J gave up 0 bases and V 4 bases, and 5 bases lay outside the gene matches. This chain's CDR3 is CASSHSGRMSTDTQYF. CDR3 coding DNA: TGCGCCAGCAGCCATAGCGGGAGGATGAGCACAGATACGCAGTATTTT.

The gene calls are TRBV18 and TRBJ1-2, with 9 nucleotides matching TRBD1. This CDR3 is 15 amino acids long. Germline values: CDR1 KGHSH, CDR2 LQKENI. Losses at the gene ends were 2 bases for V and 6 bases for J; bases not matched to a gene: 7. This CDR3 reads CASSPGTGISDGYTF. The CDR3 bases are TGTGCCAGCTCACCAGGGACAGGGATATCGGATGGCTACACCTTC.

This chain links TRBV11-3 with TRBJ2-1; D gene ambiguous. Germline lookup yields CDR1 SGHNT and CDR2 YENEEA. V lost 5 bases and J lost 9, with 8 bases in between. This CDR3 is 11 amino acids long. For the CDR3, the DNA is TGTGCCAGCAGCCAGGTCGGTGAGCAGTTCTTC. Residues: CASSQVGEQFF.

CDR3 residues: CASSGTSSSYEQYF. The DNA for the CDR3 is TGCGCCAGCAGCGGGACCTCAAGCTCCTACGAGCAGTACTTC. The V and J genes are TRBV5-1 and TRBJ2-7, with D perhaps matching TRBD1 or TRBD2 (5 bases each). Germline lookup yields CDR1 SGHRS and CDR2 YFSETQ. The CDR3 length is 14 residues. V was cut by 4 bases and J by 0 bases, with 11 bases left in between.

The J gene is TRBJ1-5, the V gene TRBV29-1; D gene unclear. CDR3 length equals 13 residues. Between the trimmed V and J ends, which lost 7 bases and 6 bases, there was a span of 16 bases. Germline V gives CDR1 SQVTM, CDR2 ANQGSEA. The DNA of the CDR3 is TGCAGCGGCACCCGGGGTGCGGGTCAGCCCCAGCATTTT. It specifies CSGTRGAGQPQHF.

The chain links TRBV28 to TRBJ2-1; 10 bases align to TRBD2. The CDR3 sequence is 16 residues long. Germline values: CDR1 MDHEN, CDR2 SYDVKM. Unmatched junction bases numbered 8, after V lost 5 bases and J lost 4 bases. CDR3 DNA sequence: TGTGCCAGCAGTAAACTAGCGGGGAAAGATTACAATGAGCAGTTCTTC. Protein: CASSKLAGKDYNEQFF.

The chain links TRBV7-5 to TRBJ1-3; the table assigns TRBD1, which was not confirmed against the DNA. TRBV7-5 corresponds to a pseudogene. The CDR3 length is 17 residues. The CDR3 sequence: CARSLPDVGHPGNTIYF. In DNA, the CDR3 is TGTGCCAGAAGCTTACCAGACGTAGGACACCCTGGAAACACCATATATTTT.

The table lists this clone with a count of one. The chain recombines TRBV27 with TRBJ1-1; D gene ambiguous. The CDR3 is made up of 15 amino acids. Trimming shortened V by 1 base and J by 0 bases, and 9 bases separated the two germline ends. Germline lookup yields CDR1 MNHEY and CDR2 SMNVEV (reference sequence). DNA of the CDR3: TGTGCCAGCAGTTTATATTACAACCTGAACACTGAAGCTTTCTTT. The encoded protein is CASSLYYNLNTEAFF.

This clone showed up just once. This chain uses TRBV18 with TRBJ2-3, with TRBD2 matching over 14 bases. The CDR3 is made up of 17 amino acids. Trimming at V came to 1 base and at J to 4 bases, leaving 4 bases not matched to a gene. Germline CDR1 reads KGHSH; CDR2 reads LQKENI. CDR3 sequence (DNA): TGTGCCAGCTCACCACTAGGGACTAGCGGGAGTGCAGATACGCAGTATTTT. It encodes CASSPLGTSGSADTQYF.

This chain uses TRBV7-3 with TRBJ2-7, with D maybe TRBD1 (5 bases). V lost 0 bases and J lost 4, with 13 bases in between. The V gene's germline CDR1 is SGHTA and CDR2 FQGTGA. CDR3 length: 15 amino acids. For the CDR3, the DNA is TGTGCCAGCAGCTTAACGGGAAGCTCAGGGTACGAGCAGTACTTC. Its protein product is CASSLTGSSGYEQYF.

The chain employs TRBV10-3 and TRBJ2-2; D ambiguous. The CDR3 runs to 16 residues. The ends were cut back, 3 bases at V and 6 bases at J, with 17 bases in the middle. Germline V gene sequence: CDR1 ENHRY, CDR2 SYGVKD. The CDR3 bases are TGTGCCATCAGTGACGCGGCAGGAAATCTCGCCGGGGAGCTGTTTTTT. This encodes CAISDAAGNLAGELFF.

This clone was counted a single time. The chain links TRBV27 to TRBJ1-2; 9 bases align to TRBD1. The V and J ends lost 5 bases and 5 bases, in that order; junction bases with no gene match: 6. This CDR3 has 14 amino acids. The V gene's germline CDR1 is MNHEY and CDR2 SMNVEV (reference sequence). CDR3 sequence reads: CASSEQGARYGYTF. CDR3 in DNA: TGTGCCAGCAGTGAACAGGGGGCACGGTATGGCTACACCTTC.

This rearrangement joins TRBV11-2 to TRBJ2-2; D may match TRBD1 or TRBD2 (5 bases each). V lost 3 bases and J lost 2, with 13 bases in between. Per germline, CDR1 SGHAT and CDR2 FQNNGV. There are 16 residues in the CDR3. The CDR3 nucleotides read TGTGCCAGCAGCTTGGCAACCGGGACCAACACCGGGGAGCTGTTTTTT. This sequence encodes CASSLATGTNTGELFF.

The chain is built from TRBV5-1 and TRBJ1-2, with a tentative D call TRBD1 (6 bases). V lost 4 bases and J lost 2, with 21 bases in between. The CDR3 is 17 amino acids. CDR1 and CDR2 (germline): SGHRS, YFSETQ. The CDR3 sequence: CASSPGGGDANNYGYTF. CDR3 bases: TGCGCCAGCAGCCCTGGGGGCGGGGACGCTAACAACTATGGCTACACCTTC.

The V and J genes are TRBV6-4 and TRBJ1-3, with D perhaps matching TRBD1 (5 bases). The CDR3 is 17 residues long. CDR1 MRHNA and CDR2 SNTAGT come from the germline V gene. Deletions cut 7 bases from V and 0 bases from J, with 19 bases between. The CDR3 region has the DNA TGTGCCAGCATTGTCCCGGGACGGTGTCTCTCTGGAAACACCATATATTTT. Translation: CASIVPGRCLSGNTIYF.

This chain links TRBV27 with TRBJ2-3; D not resolved. Germline-derived CDR1 and CDR2 are MNHEY and SMNVEV (reference sequence). V was cut by 5 bases and J by 1 base, with 16 bases left in between. There are 16 residues in the CDR3. The CDR3 DNA reads TGTGCCAGCAGTCGCAGCATGGCTGAGGGCACAGATACGCAGTATTTT. It specifies CASSRSMAEGTDTQYF.

The chain is built from TRBV18 and TRBJ2-2; D is unclear. This CDR3 has 16 amino acids. V lost 6 bases and J lost 1, with 15 bases in between. The germline V gene encodes CDR1 KGHSH and CDR2 LQKENI. In DNA form, the CDR3 reads TGTGCCAGCTCTATTTTAGGTTCGAGGAACACCGGGGAGCTGTTTTTT. Its protein is CASSILGSRNTGELFF.

The V and J genes are TRBV29-1 and TRBJ2-3, with D possibly being TRBD1 or TRBD2 (5 bases each). Germline-derived CDR1 and CDR2 are SQVTM and ANQGSEA. The CDR3 loop spans 13 amino acids. V was shortened by 6 bases and J by 8 bases, with 18 bases between the two germline ends. Here the CDR3 DNA reads TGCAGCGTCCTGGCCCCACCGGGGCGTACGCAGTATTTT. Amino acid sequence: CSVLAPPGRTQYF.

The CDR3 DNA follows: TGTGCCAGCAGCTTGGAGGGGGCTGGCTACAATGAGCAGTTCTTC. This sequence encodes CASSLEGAGYNEQFF. The chain employs TRBV5-8 and TRBJ2-1; TRBD1 matches 7 bases. Per germline, CDR1 SGHTS and CDR2 YDEGEE. Losses at the gene ends were 0 bases for V and 3 bases for J; bases not matched to a gene: 3. The CDR3 loop spans 15 amino acids.